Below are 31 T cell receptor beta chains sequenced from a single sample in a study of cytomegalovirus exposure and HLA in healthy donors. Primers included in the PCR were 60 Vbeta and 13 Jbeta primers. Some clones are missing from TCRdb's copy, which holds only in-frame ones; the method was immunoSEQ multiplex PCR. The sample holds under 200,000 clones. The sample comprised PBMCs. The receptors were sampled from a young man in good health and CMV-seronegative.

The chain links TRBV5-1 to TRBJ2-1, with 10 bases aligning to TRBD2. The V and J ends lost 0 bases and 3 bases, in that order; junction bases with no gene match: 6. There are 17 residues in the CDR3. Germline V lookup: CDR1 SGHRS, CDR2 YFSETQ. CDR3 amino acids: CASSLGLAGDFYNEQFF. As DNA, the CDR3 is TGCGCCAGCAGCTTGGGGCTAGCGGGAGATTTCTACAATGAGCAGTTCTTC.

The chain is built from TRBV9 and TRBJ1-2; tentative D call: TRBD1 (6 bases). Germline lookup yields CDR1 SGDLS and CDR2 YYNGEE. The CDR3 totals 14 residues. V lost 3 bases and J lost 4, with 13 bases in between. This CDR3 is CASSAQDSLYGYTF. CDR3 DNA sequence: TGTGCCAGCAGCGCCCAGGACAGCCTCTATGGCTACACCTTC. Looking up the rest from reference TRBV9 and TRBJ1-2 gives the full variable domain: DSGVTQTPKHLITATGQRVTLRCSPRSGDLSVYWYQQSLDQGLQFLIQYYNGEERAKGNILERFSAQQFPDLHSELNLSSLELGDSALYFCASSAQDSLYGYTFGSGTRLTVV.

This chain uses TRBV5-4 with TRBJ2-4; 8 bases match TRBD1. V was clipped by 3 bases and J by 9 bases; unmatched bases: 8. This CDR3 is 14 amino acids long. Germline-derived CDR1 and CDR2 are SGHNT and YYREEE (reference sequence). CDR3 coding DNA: TGTGCCAGCAGCTCTGGACAGGGTGGGAGCATTCAGTACTTC. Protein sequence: CASSSGQGGSIQYF.

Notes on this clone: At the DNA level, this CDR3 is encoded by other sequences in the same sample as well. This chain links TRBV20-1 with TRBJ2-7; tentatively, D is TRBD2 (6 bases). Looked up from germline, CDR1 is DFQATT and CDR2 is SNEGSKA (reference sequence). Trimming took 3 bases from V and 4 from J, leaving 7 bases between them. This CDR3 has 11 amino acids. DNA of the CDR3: TGCAGTGCTAGCGGGAGTTACGAGCAGTACTTC. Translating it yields CSASGSYEQYF.

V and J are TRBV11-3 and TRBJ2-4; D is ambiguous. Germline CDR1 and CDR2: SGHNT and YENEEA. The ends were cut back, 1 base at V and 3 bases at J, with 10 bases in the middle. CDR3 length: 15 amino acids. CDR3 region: CASSLASYGKNIQYF. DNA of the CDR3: TGTGCCAGCAGCTTAGCTAGTTATGGCAAAAACATTCAGTACTTC. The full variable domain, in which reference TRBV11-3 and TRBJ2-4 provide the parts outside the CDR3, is EAGVVQSPRYKIIEKKQPVAFWCNPISGHNTLYWYLQNLGQGPELLIRYENEEAVDDSQLPKDRFSAERLKGVDSTLKIQPAELGDSAVYLCASSLASYGKNIQYFGAGTRLSVL.

The CDR3 DNA sequence: TGTGCCAGCAGCGTAGGAGCGTCGACAGAGACCCAGTACTTC. Amino acids: CASSVGASTETQYF. The chain joins TRBV9 to TRBJ2-5; D unresolved. V lost 0 bases and J 4 bases, leaving 10 bases between the germline ends. Looked up from germline, CDR1 is SGDLS and CDR2 is YYNGEE. The CDR3 spans 14 residues.

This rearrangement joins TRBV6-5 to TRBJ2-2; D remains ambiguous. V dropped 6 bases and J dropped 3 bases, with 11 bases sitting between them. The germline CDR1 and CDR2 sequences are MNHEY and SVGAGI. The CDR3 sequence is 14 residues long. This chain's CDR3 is CASSWIRDTGELFF. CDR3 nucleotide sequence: TGTGCCAGCAGCTGGATACGGGACACCGGGGAGCTGTTTTTT.

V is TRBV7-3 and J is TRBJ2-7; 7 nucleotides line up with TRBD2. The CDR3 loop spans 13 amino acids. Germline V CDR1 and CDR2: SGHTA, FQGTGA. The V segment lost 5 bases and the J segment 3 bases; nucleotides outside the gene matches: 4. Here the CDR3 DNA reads TGTGCCAGCAGCCCCACGGGGGGCTACGAGCAGTACTTC. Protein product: CASSPTGGYEQYF.

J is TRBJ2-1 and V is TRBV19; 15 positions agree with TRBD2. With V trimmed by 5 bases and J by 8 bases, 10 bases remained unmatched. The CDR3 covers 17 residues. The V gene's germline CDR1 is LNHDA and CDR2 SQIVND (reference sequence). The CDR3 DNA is TGTGCCAGTAGTCCGAGGACTAGCGGGGGGGCCGGTTATGAGCAGTTCTTC. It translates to CASSPRTSGGAGYEQFF.

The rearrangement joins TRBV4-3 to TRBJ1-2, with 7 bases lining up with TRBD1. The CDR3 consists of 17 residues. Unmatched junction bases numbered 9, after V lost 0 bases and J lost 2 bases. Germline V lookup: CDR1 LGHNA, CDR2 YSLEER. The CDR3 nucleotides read TGCGCCAGCAGCCAAGATCCCCGTGGACAGGCGAACTATGGCTACACCTTC. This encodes CASSQDPRGQANYGYTF.

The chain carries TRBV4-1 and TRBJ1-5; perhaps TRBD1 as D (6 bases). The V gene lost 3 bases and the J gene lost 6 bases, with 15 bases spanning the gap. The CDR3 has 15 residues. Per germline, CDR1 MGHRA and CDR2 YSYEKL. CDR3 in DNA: TGCGCCAGCAGCCAGTTGACAGGAGCCGCTCAGCCCCAGCATTTT. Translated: CASSQLTGAAQPQHF.

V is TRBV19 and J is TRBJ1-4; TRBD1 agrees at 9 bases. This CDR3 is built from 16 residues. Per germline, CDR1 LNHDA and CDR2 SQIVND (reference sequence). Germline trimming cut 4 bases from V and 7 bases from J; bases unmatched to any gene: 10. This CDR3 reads CASSSRTGVDLEKLFF. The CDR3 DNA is TGTGCCAGTAGTAGCCGGACAGGGGTGGATCTTGAAAAACTGTTTTTT.

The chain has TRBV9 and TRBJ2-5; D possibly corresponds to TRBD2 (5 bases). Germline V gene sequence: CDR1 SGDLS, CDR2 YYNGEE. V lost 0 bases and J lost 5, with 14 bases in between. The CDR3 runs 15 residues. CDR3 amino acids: CASSVDGSLQETQYF. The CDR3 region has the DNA TGTGCCAGCAGCGTAGATGGGAGCCTGCAGGAGACCCAGTACTTC.

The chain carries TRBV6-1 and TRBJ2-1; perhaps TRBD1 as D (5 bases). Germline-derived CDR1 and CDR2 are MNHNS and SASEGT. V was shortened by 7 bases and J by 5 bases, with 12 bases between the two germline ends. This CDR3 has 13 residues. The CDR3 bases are TGTGCCAGCATCTCCACAGGTAACAATGAGCAGTTCTTC. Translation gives CASISTGNNEQFF.

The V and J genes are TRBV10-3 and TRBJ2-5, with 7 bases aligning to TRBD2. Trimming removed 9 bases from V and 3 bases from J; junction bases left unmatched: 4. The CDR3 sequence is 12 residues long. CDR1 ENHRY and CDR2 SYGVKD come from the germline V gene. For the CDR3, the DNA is TGTGCCATAAGACGGGAGGAAGAGACCCAGTACTTC. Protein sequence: CAIRREEETQYF.

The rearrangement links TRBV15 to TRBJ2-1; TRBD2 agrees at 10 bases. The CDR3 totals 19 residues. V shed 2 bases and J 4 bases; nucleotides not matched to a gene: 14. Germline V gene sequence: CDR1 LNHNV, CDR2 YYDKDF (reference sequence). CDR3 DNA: TGTGCCACCAGCAGACTGGGACTAGCGCGAGCCGGGGCGTACAATGAGCAGTTCTTC. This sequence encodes CATSRLGLARAGAYNEQFF.

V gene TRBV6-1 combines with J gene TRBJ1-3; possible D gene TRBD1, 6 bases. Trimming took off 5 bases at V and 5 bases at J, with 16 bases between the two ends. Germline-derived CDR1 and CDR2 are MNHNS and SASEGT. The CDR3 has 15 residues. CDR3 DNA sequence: TGTGCCAGCAGTTCCCGCAGGGGATCGAGAAACACCATATATTTT. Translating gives CASSSRRGSRNTIYF.

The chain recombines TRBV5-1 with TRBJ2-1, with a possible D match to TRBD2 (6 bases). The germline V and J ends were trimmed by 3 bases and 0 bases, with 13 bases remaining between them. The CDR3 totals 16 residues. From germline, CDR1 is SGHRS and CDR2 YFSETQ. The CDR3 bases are TGCGCCAGCAGCTGGAGGGGCGGCAGCTCCTACAATGAGCAGTTCTTC. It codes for CASSWRGGSSYNEQFF.

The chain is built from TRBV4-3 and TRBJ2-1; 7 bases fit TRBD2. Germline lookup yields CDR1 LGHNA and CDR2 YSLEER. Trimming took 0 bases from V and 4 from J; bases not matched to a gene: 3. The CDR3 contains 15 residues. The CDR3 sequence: CASSQDGGGYNEQFF. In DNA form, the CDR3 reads TGCGCCAGCAGCCAAGATGGGGGGGGGTACAATGAGCAGTTCTTC.

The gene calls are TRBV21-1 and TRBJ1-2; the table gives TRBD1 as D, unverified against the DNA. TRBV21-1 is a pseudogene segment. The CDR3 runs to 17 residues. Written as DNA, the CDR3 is TGTGCCAGCAGCAAGGGCCCCGGGACAGGTTCTAACTATGGCTACACCTTC. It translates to CASSKGPGTGSNYGYTF.

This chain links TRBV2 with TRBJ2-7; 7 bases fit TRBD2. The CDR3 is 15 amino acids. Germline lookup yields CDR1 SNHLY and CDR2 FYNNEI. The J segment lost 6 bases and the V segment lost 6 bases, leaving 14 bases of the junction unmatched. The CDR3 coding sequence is TGTGCCAGCAGGAATATTGGGACTACCGTCGGCGAGCAGTACTTC. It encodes CASRNIGTTVGEQYF.

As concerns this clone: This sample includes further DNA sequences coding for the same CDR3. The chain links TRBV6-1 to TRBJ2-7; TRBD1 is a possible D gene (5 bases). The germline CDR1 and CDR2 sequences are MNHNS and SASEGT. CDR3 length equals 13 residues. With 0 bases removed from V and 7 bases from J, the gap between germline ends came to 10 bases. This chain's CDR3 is CASSEAQAREQYF. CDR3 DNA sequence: TGTGCCAGCAGTGAAGCACAGGCAAGGGAGCAGTACTTC.

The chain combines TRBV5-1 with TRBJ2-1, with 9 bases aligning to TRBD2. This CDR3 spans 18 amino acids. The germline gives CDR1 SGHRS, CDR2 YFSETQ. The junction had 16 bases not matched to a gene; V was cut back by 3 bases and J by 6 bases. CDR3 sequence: CASSSGVTSGKGFNEQFF. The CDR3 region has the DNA TGCGCCAGCAGCTCCGGGGTGACTAGCGGAAAGGGATTCAATGAGCAGTTCTTC.

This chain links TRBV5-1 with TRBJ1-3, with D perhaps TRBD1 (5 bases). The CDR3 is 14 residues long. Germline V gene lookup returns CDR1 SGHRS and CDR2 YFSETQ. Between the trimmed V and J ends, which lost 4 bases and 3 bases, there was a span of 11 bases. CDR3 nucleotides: TGCGCCAGCAGCGCAGGGTTCGATGGAAACACCATATATTTT. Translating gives CASSAGFDGNTIYF.

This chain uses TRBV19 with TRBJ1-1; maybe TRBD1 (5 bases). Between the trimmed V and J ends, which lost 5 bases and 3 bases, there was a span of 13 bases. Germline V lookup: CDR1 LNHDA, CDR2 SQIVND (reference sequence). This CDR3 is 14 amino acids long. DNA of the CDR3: TGTGCCAGTAGTCCCCAGGGTGGCTACACTGAAGCTTTCTTT. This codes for CASSPQGGYTEAFF.

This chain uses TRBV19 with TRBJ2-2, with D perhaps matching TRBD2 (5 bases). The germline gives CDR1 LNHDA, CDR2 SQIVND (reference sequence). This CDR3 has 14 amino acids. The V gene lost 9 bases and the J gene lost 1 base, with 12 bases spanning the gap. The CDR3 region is CASRRTLNTGELFF. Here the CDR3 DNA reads TGTGCCAGCAGGCGGACTTTGAACACCGGGGAGCTGTTTTTT.

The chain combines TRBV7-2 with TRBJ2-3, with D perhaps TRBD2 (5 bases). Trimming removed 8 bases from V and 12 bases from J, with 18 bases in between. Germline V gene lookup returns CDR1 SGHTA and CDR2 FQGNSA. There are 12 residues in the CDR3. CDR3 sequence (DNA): TGTGCCAGCTCGTTTGCCGGGGATCCCCAGTATTTT. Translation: CASSFAGDPQYF.

The CDR3 DNA reads TGTGCCAGCAGCTTCAGGGGTGCTCCTTACTATGGCTACACCTTC. Translating it yields CASSFRGAPYYGYTF. The chain carries TRBV5-4 and TRBJ1-2; D perhaps matches TRBD1 (6 bases). CDR1 and CDR2 (germline): SGHNT, YYREEE (reference sequence). Trimming took off 2 bases at V and 3 bases at J, with 14 bases between the two ends. The length of the CDR3 is 15 residues.

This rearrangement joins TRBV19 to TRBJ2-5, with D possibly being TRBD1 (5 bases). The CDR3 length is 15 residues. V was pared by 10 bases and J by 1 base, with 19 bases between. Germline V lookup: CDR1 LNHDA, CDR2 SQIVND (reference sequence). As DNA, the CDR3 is TGTGCCACCCAACACGTAGGGGCCTCCCAAGAGACCCAGTACTTC. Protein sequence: CATQHVGASQETQYF.

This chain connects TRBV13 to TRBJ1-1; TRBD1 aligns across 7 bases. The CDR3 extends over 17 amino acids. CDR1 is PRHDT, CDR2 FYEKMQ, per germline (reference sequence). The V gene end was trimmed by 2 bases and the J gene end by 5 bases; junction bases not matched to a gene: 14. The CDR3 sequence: CASSLPPLGGSRTEAFF. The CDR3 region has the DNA TGTGCCAGCAGCTTACCCCCCTTAGGGGGCTCGCGGACTGAAGCTTTCTTT.

The CDR3 nucleotides read TGTGCCAGCAGCCAAACACAGGGGGATAATGAAAAACTGTTTTTT. It translates to CASSQTQGDNEKLFF. The rearrangement links TRBV4-2 to TRBJ1-4, with 8 nucleotides matching TRBD1. The J segment lost 4 bases and the V segment lost 2 bases, leaving 3 bases of the junction unmatched. CDR1 LGHNA and CDR2 YNFKEQ come from the germline V gene. The CDR3 spans 15 residues.